Here is one TCR beta chain with its context. The antigen is not known. This entry is derived from a study of graft-versus-host responses after intestinal transplantation. Background on the study: Transplantation in recipients was multivisceral, liver-intestinal, or isolated intestinal. The recipients all started with anti-thymocyte globulin induction and then took tacrolimus and steroids for about 3 years. Regarding the study as a whole: Patients with graft-donor T cell macrochimerism had high graft-versus-host to host-versus-graft clonal ratios in allografts. The recipient marrow held GvH clones, and some of them showed up first in ileum or blood.

The CDR3 is 15 amino acids. Germline CDR1 MGHRA, CDR2 YSYEKL. V lost 4 bases to trimming and J lost 1 base, with 10 bases between them. Repertoires were generated with immunoSEQ multiplex PCR, while TCRdb's copy carries only in-frame clones and drops some. Found here are 70,000 or so clones, over 70% of them singletons; the top ten hold roughly 0.4%. The specimen comprised unstimulated CD4+ T cells sorted from spleen or lymph node cells, sampled before transplant. The chain joins TRBV4-1 to TRBJ2-2, with D possibly matching TRBD1 (6 bases). This receptor was obtained from a human donor who was the organ donor for an intestinal transplant. The CDR3 here is CASSRGTLNTGELFF. The CDR3 region has the DNA TGCGCCAGCAGCCGAGGGACATTGAACACCGGGGAGCTGTTTTTT.